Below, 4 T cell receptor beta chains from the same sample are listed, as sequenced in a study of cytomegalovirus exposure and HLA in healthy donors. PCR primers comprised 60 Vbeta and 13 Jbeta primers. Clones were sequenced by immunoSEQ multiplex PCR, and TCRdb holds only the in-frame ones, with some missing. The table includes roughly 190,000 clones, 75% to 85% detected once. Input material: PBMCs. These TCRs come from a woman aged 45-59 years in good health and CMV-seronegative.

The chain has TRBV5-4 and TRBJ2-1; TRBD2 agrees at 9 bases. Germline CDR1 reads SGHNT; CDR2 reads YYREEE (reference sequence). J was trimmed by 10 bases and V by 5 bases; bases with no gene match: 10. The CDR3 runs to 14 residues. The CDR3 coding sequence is TGTGCCAGCAGTACGACTAGCGGTTCCCCCGAGCAGTTCTTC. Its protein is CASSTTSGSPEQFF.

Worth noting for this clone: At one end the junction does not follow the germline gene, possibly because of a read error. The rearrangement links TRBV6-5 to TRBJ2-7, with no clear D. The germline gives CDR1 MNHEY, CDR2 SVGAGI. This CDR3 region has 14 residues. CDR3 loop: CASSYGGSSYGQYF. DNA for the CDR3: TGTGCCAGCAGTTACGGCGGAAGCTCCTACGGGCAGTACTTC.

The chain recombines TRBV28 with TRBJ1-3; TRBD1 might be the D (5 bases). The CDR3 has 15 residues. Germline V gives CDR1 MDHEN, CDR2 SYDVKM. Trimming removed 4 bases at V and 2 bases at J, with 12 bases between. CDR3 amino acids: CASSSIQETGNTIYF. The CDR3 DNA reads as TGTGCCAGCAGTTCTATACAGGAAACTGGAAACACCATATATTTT.

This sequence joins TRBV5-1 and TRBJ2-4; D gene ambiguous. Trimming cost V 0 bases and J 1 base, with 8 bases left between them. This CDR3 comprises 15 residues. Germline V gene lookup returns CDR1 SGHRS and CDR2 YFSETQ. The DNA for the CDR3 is TGCGCCAGCAGCTTGGGAGGCGGTGCCAAAAACATTCAGTACTTC. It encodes CASSLGGGAKNIQYF.